These 17 T cell receptor beta chains came from one sample sequenced in a study of T cells after yellow fever vaccination (dated by TCRdb to 2018 to 2020). Libraries were constructed by 5' RACE. TCRdb records Illumina HiSeq 2500 as the sequencer. TCRdb trimmed the raw reads at Q25, called clones with MiXCR and kept productive beta chains. Here each entry gathers all rows of one CDR3 protein and keeps the most common genes and DNA. This sample gives over 200,000 distinct CDR3 sequences in total; around 6.7% of them show up just once. Together, the top ten hold roughly 1% of the sample. The label giving this sample's treatment or condition can be read as: live attenuated yellow fever vaccine strain. The specimen comprised CD4+ T cells sorted from PBMCs, sampled on the day of the yellow fever booster vaccination. These receptors came from a man aged 25 to 40 who received the YFV17D yellow fever vaccine.

The chain has TRBV9 and TRBJ2-7; TRBD1 or TRBD2 may be the D gene (7 bases each). The V end lost 6 bases, the J end lost 6 bases, and 19 bases lay between the germline ends. Germline lookup yields CDR1 SGDLS and CDR2 YYNGEE. This CDR3 region has 14 residues. The CDR3 sequence is CASNRGGASGEQYF. CDR3 DNA sequence: TGTGCCAGCAACAGGGGAGGAGCTAGCGGCGAGCAGTACTTC.

This clonotype was found many times. V and J are TRBV7-9 and TRBJ2-5, with unresolved D. This CDR3 region has 14 residues. Germline V gives CDR1 SEHNR, CDR2 FQNEAQ (reference sequence). The V and J ends lost 0 bases and 2 bases respectively, with 7 bases between them. Here the CDR3 reads CASSLAGTQETQYF. The CDR3 coding sequence is TGTGCCAGCAGCTTAGCGGGCACACAAGAGACCCAGTACTTC.

In this sample, this clonotype turned up many times. The chain combines TRBV20-1 with TRBJ2-5, with a possible D match to TRBD2 (6 bases). This CDR3 has 15 amino acids. V dropped 5 bases and J dropped 1 base, with 17 bases sitting between them. CDR1 and CDR2 (germline): DFQATT, SNEGSKA (reference sequence). The CDR3 DNA reads as TGCAGTGCTTTACGCCTTGCGGGGCCCCAAGAGACCCAGTACTTC. It codes for CSALRLAGPQETQYF.

This clonotype has a count of ten or more. The rearrangement links TRBV5-1 to TRBJ2-5; a weak D match, TRBD1 (6 bases). V lost 4 bases and J lost 3, with 7 bases in between. Per the germline V gene, CDR1 is SGHRS and CDR2 is YFSETQ. The length of the CDR3 is 12 residues. CDR3 region: CASSRTEETQYF. The CDR3 region has the DNA TGCGCCAGCAGCCGGACAGAAGAGACCCAGTACTTC. The whole variable domain, remainder taken from reference TRBV5-1 and TRBJ2-5, is KAGVTQTPRYLIKTRGQQVTLSCSPISGHRSVSWYQQTPGQGLQFLFEYFSETQRNKGNFPGRFSGRQFSNSRSEMNVSTLELGDSALYLCASSRTEETQYFGPGTRLLVL.

The chain uses TRBV25-1 and TRBJ1-1, with D uncertain. V dropped 3 bases and J dropped 1 base, with 15 bases sitting between them. Germline-derived CDR1 and CDR2 are MGHDK and SYGVNS. CDR3 size: 16 residues. CDR3 sequence (DNA): TGTGCCAGCAGTGACCAAGGTGTTCGGACGAACACTGAAGCTTTCTTT. Its translation is CASSDQGVRTNTEAFF.

This clonotype was counted a few times. The chain has TRBV25-1 and TRBJ2-4, with D unclear. Per the germline V gene, CDR1 is MGHDK and CDR2 is SYGVNS. Trimming took off 4 bases at V and 3 bases at J, with 7 bases between the two ends. This CDR3 region has 13 residues. The CDR3 region is CASSVRNKNIQYF. The CDR3 nucleotides are TGTGCCAGCAGTGTGAGGAACAAAAACATTCAGTACTTC.

This clonotype was picked up many times. The chain carries TRBV7-2 and TRBJ1-2, with D possibly TRBD1 on 5 matching bases. Trimming shortened V by 5 bases and J by 0 bases, and 13 bases separated the two germline ends. CDR3 length equals 15 residues. Germline CDR1 and CDR2: SGHTA and FQGNSA. The CDR3 region has the DNA TGTGCCAGCAGCCACGGACACGAAACTAACTATGGCTACACCTTC. Amino acids: CASSHGHETNYGYTF.

This clonotype was picked up many times. The chain links TRBV7-2 to TRBJ2-3; D call uncertain. The CDR3 spans 15 residues. Looked up from germline, CDR1 is SGHTA and CDR2 is FQGNSA. Trimming stripped 6 bases from V and 0 bases from J, with 13 bases between. CDR3 DNA sequence: TGTGCCAGCAGTCAACAGAGCCCTAGCACAGATACGCAGTATTTT. Translating it yields CASSQQSPSTDTQYF.

This clonotype came up a few times. This sequence joins TRBV3-1 and TRBJ1-3; D is uncertain. The CDR3 spans 15 residues. V was trimmed by 2 bases and J by 0 bases, leaving 8 bases between them. The germline gives CDR1 LGHDT, CDR2 YNNKEL (reference sequence). The CDR3 nucleotides read TGTGCCAGCAGCCAAAACGCTAACTCTGGAAACACCATATATTTT. Residues: CASSQNANSGNTIYF.

The genes are TRBV6-2 or TRBV6-3 and TRBJ2-3; possibly TRBD2 for D (6 bases). The germline gives CDR1 MNHEY, CDR2 SVGEGT. Trimming cost V 0 bases and J 2 bases, with 12 bases left between them. CDR3 length equals 16 residues. CDR3 nucleotides: TGTGCCAGCAGTTACTCTGTCCCGGGAGACACAGATACGCAGTATTTT. Translation: CASSYSVPGDTDTQYF.

This rearrangement joins TRBV5-1 to TRBJ2-1, with TRBD2 matching over 13 bases. The trim removed 0 bases at V and 9 bases at J, leaving 6 bases unmatched. CDR1 is SGHRS and CDR2 is YFSETQ in the germline V gene. The CDR3 is 16 amino acids. In DNA, the CDR3 is TGCGCCAGCAGCTTGGGACTAGCGGGAGGAGTAGGTGAGCAGTTCTTC. This codes for CASSLGLAGGVGEQFF.

The J gene is TRBJ2-3, the V gene TRBV5-1; 15 nucleotides line up with TRBD2. The J segment lost 5 bases and the V segment lost 4 bases, leaving 8 bases of the junction unmatched. There are 17 residues in the CDR3. The germline gives CDR1 SGHRS, CDR2 YFSETQ. CDR3 in amino acids: CASSPRTSGRAGDTQYF. The DNA for the CDR3 is TGCGCCAGCAGCCCAAGGACTAGCGGGAGGGCAGGAGATACGCAGTATTTT.

This clonotype was observed many times. The chain uses TRBV7-2 and TRBJ1-6; 8 bases are a match to TRBD1. V lost 4 bases, J lost 9 bases, and 8 bases stayed unmatched. The CDR3 length is 15 residues. Per the germline V gene, CDR1 is SGHTA and CDR2 is FQGNSA. The CDR3, as DNA: TGTGCCAGCAGCTATATACAGGGGGGGCGTTCACCCCTCCACTTT. The encoded protein is CASSYIQGGRSPLHF.

This clonotype was observed many times. The chain combines TRBV10-3 with TRBJ2-5; D is undetermined. The CDR3 runs to 12 residues. With 5 bases removed from V and 4 bases from J, the gap between germline ends came to 8 bases. Germline CDR1 and CDR2: ENHRY and SYGVKD. CDR3 protein: CAISPQGETQYF. CDR3 in DNA: TGTGCCATCAGTCCACAAGGAGAGACCCAGTACTTC.

The sample holds a few counts of this clonotype. The V gene is TRBV4-3, the J gene TRBJ2-7; TRBD1 agrees at 7 bases. This CDR3 contains 15 residues. The V and J ends lost 3 bases and 4 bases, in that order; junction bases with no gene match: 9. Germline V lookup: CDR1 LGHNA, CDR2 YSLEER. In nucleotides, the CDR3 is TGCGCCAGCAGCCACGAAACAGGGGAAGCGTACGAGCAGTACTTC. Its protein is CASSHETGEAYEQYF.

This chain links TRBV12-3 or TRBV12-4 with TRBJ2-5, with D perhaps TRBD1 or TRBD2 (5 bases each). CDR3 length: 13 residues. Trimming took 5 bases from V and 6 from J, leaving 13 bases between them. The CDR3 coding sequence is TGTGCCAGCAGTGTGGGACCGGGGAAGACCCAGTACTTC. This codes for CASSVGPGKTQYF.

In this sample, this clonotype turned up many times. CDR3 sequence reads: CASSSGQGTNEQFF. CDR3 DNA sequence: TGCGCCAGCAGCTCGGGACAGGGGACCAATGAGCAGTTCTTC. The chain couples TRBV5-1 to TRBJ2-1; the match to TRBD1 covers 10 bases. The CDR3 has 14 residues. CDR1 is SGHRS, CDR2 YFSETQ, per germline. V trimming: 3 bases; J trimming: 6 bases; junction bases outside the gene matches: 3.